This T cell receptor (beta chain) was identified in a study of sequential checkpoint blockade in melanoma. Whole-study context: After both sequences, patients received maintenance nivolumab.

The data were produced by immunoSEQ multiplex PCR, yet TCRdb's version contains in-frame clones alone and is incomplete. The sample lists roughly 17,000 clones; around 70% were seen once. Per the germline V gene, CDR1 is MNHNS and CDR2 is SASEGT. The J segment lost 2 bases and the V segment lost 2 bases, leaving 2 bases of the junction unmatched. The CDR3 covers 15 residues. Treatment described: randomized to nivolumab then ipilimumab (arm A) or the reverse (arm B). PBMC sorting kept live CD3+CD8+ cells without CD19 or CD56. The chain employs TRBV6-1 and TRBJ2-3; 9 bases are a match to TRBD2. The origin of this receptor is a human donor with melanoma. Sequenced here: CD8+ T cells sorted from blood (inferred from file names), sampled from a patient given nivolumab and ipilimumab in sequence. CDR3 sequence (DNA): TGTGCCAGCAGTGAACTAGCGGGGTCCACAGATACGCAGTATTTT. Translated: CASSELAGSTDTQYF.